This T cell receptor beta chain was obtained from a study of blood T cell repertoires in COVID-19. Sequenced by immunoSEQ multiplex PCR; TCRdb stores in-frame clones only, minus some. The sample comprises 120,000 or so clones, around 80% of which are singletons, and approximately 17% rests with the top ten. V was shortened by 6 bases and J by 6 bases, with 11 bases between the two germline ends. The CDR3 runs to 13 residues. The TCR originated in a man younger than 40 with COVID-19, enrolled during active disease. Sequencing was performed on peripheral blood. This chain uses TRBV23-1 with TRBJ2-2; D possibly corresponds to TRBD2 (6 bases). TRBV23-1 is an ORF; its function is uncertain. The CDR3 spells CASSRDSPGELFF. CDR3 in DNA: TGCGCCAGCAGCCGGGACTCCCCCGGGGAGCTGTTTTTT.